This T cell receptor beta chain was identified in a study of CD8+ T cells in alopecia areata. Study-wide background: Scoring treated patients' severity relied on the percentage of scalp area affected.

cDNA prepared by RNA extraction and subsequent reverse transcription served as the template for sequencing. The repertoire was sequenced with immunoSEQ multiplex PCR; TCRdb's copy has only in-frame clones and lacks some. The sample lists under 150,000 clones, about half occurring once. Study-wide results and limits: The link between baseline CD8+ expansion and response remains uncertain with one nonresponder. Scalp clonality and expanded CD8+ clones among the top 100 were significantly decreased by tofacitinib.

The treatment was: oral pan-JAK inhibitor, 5-10 mg twice daily. Remarks on this clone: As yet, its antigen is unknown.

V was trimmed by 6 bases and J by 0 bases, leaving 14 bases between them. This CDR3 is built from 15 residues. Germline V gene sequence: CDR1 LNHNV, CDR2 YYDKDF (reference sequence). The source material was CD4+ T cells sorted from blood, sampled at week 4, from a patient treated with tofacitinib. The TCR sequence derives from a human donor with alopecia areata. The chain joins TRBV15 to TRBJ1-2; TRBD1 might be the D (6 bases). The CDR3 is CATSFVTGANYGYTF. The CDR3 DNA follows: TGTGCCACCAGTTTCGTGACAGGAGCTAACTATGGCTACACCTTC.